The rows below give T cell receptor beta chains drawn from one sample of a study of T cell responses to AZD1222 COVID-19 vaccine. Libraries were prepared by immunoSEQ multiplex PCR; TCRdb keeps only in-frame clonotypes and omits some of them. The table lists 150,000 to 170,000 clones, about 88% of them singletons. The source was peripheral blood, collected on day 0 of AZD1222 vaccination. The receptors were sampled from an adult in good health. CDR3s include the opening cysteine and the closing phenylalanine or tryptophan. Fields, in order: J gene, D gene, V gene, clone size, CDR3 protein, CDR3 DNA. D genes are given only for firm matches. Size values are once, few and many counts, or a class for expanded clones, and some rows have none.

TRBJ2-3	TRBD2	TRBV27	NA	CASSKGYGGATDTQYF	TGTGCCAGCAGCAAAGGGTACGGGGGGGCCACAGATACGCAGTATTTT
TRBJ1-4	NA	TRBV7-2	NA	CASSLWGGNEKLFF	TGTGCCAGCAGCTTATGGGGGGGTAATGAAAAACTGTTTTTT
TRBJ1-1	NA	TRBV6-5	NA	CASSSYMNTEAFF	TGTGCCAGCAGCTCATATATGAACACTGAAGCTTTCTTT
TRBJ1-2	TRBD1	TRBV27	few	CASSPPRDRGDYGYTF	TGTGCCAGCAGTCCCCCCCGGGACAGGGGTGACTATGGCTACACCTTC
TRBJ1-4	NA	TRBV2	NA	CASSGATGRGSEKLFF	TGTGCCAGCAGTGGAGCGACGGGGCGAGGGAGTGAAAAACTGTTTTTT
TRBJ2-3	TRBD1	TRBV28	NA	CASSIPTGTGTDTQYF	TGTGCCAGCAGTATACCGACAGGGACCGGCACAGATACGCAGTATTTT
TRBJ2-7	NA	TRBV28	NA	CASSSDPAYEQYF	TGTGCCAGCAGTTCGGACCCCGCCTACGAGCAGTACTTC
TRBJ2-7	NA	TRBV3-1/TRBV3-2	NA	CASRRDGHYEQYF	TGTGCCAGCAGACGGGACGGGCACTACGAGCAGTACTTC
TRBJ2-5	NA	TRBV4-3	NA	CASSQDRETQETQYF	TGCGCCAGCAGCCAAGATCGGGAGACCCAAGAGACCCAGTACTTC
TRBJ1-1	NA	TRBV5-1	NA	CASSRQDQNTEAFF	TGCGCCAGCAGTCGCCAGGACCAGAACACTGAAGCTTTCTTT
TRBJ1-2	TRBD1	TRBV9	few	CASSVGPYQQGANYGYTF	TGTGCCAGCAGCGTAGGCCCTTATCAACAGGGGGCTAACTATGGCTACACCTTC
TRBJ1-4	NA	TRBV5-1	NA	CASAYGQGEKLFF	TGCGCCAGCGCGTACGGTCAGGGGGAAAAACTGTTTTTT
TRBJ2-7	TRBD2	TRBV4-1	NA	CASSPQGRGGLEQYF	TGCGCCAGCAGCCCCCAGGGGCGGGGGGGCCTCGAGCAGTACTTC
TRBJ1-5	NA	TRBV28	NA	CASNSGGSNQPQHF	TGTGCCAGCAATTCCGGGGGGAGCAATCAGCCCCAGCATTTT
TRBJ2-7	NA	TRBV4-1	NA	CASSQEYEQYF	TGCGCCAGCAGCCAGGAATACGAGCAGTACTTC
TRBJ2-3	TRBD2	TRBV7-2	NA	CASSLALAGDTQYF	TGTGCCAGCAGCTTAGCCCTAGCGGGGGATACGCAGTATTTT
TRBJ2-4	TRBD2	TRBV16	NA	CASSPAGGANIQYF	TGTGCCAGCAGCCCGGCGGGGGGGGCGAACATTCAGTACTTC
TRBJ2-4	NA	TRBV5-4	NA	CASRSGTLNIQYF	TGTGCCAGCAGATCTGGGACGCTAAACATTCAGTACTTC
TRBJ1-1	NA	TRBV5-4	once	CASSLGGLNTEAFF	TGTGCCAGCAGCTTGGGAGGGCTGAACACTGAAGCTTTCTTT
TRBJ2-5	TRBD1	TRBV28	NA	CASSRQTGGPGETQYF	TGTGCCAGCAGTCGCCAGACAGGGGGCCCGGGAGAGACCCAGTACTTC
TRBJ1-3	NA	TRBV3-1/TRBV3-2	NA	CASSVHSTVTSGNTIYF	TGTGCCAGCAGTGTACATTCGACCGTTACCTCTGGAAACACCATATATTTT
TRBJ2-2	NA	TRBV10-3	NA	CAISESGRTGELFF	TGTGCCATCAGTGAGAGCGGCCGCACCGGGGAGCTGTTTTTT
TRBJ2-1	NA	TRBV6-6	NA	CASSRQATYNEQFF	TGTGCCAGCAGCCGACAGGCGACCTACAATGAGCAGTTCTTC
TRBJ2-7	NA	TRBV27	few	CASSWSVRVYEQYF	TGTGCCAGCAGTTGGTCGGTCAGAGTCTACGAGCAGTACTTC
TRBJ1-3	TRBD1	TRBV5-1	NA	CASSLEGQGASGNTIYF	TGCGCCAGCAGCTTGGAGGGACAGGGGGCTTCTGGAAACACCATATATTTT
TRBJ1-4	NA	TRBV2	NA	CASSEGTSNEKLFF	TGTGCCAGCAGTGAAGGCACCAGTAATGAAAAACTGTTTTTT
TRBJ2-7	NA	TRBV5-6	NA	CASSPGTYEQYF	TGTGCCAGCAGCCCGGGGACCTACGAGCAGTACTTC
TRBJ2-7	NA	TRBV28	NA	CASSSAGREQYF	TGTGCCAGCAGTTCGGCGGGCCGCGAGCAGTACTTC
TRBJ1-4	NA	TRBV6-5	NA	CASREGPGRHEKLFF	TGTGCCAGCAGGGAGGGCCCGGGGCGGCATGAAAAACTGTTTTTT
TRBJ1-3	TRBD1	TRBV7-6	once	CASMTGGFSGNTIYF	TGTGCCAGCATGACAGGGGGCTTCTCTGGAAACACCATATATTTT
TRBJ2-3	NA	TRBV6-5	NA	CASSSQGGLADTQYF	TGTGCCAGCAGTTCCCAAGGGGGGCTGGCAGATACGCAGTATTTT
TRBJ2-3	NA	TRBV6-6	once	CASSHRDEDTQYF	TGTGCCAGCAGTCACCGGGATGAAGATACGCAGTATTTT
TRBJ2-7	NA	TRBV6-1	NA	CASSEQGLYEQYF	TGTGCCAGCAGTGAACAGGGATTATACGAGCAGTACTTC
TRBJ2-2	TRBD2	TRBV5-1	NA	CASSVTPSGGINTGELFF	TGCGCCAGCAGCGTGACCCCTAGCGGGGGGATCAACACCGGGGAGCTGTTTTTT
TRBJ2-7	NA	TRBV9	NA	CASSVGGESYEQYF	TGTGCCAGCAGCGTAGGGGGGGAATCCTACGAGCAGTACTTC
TRBJ2-5	TRBD2	TRBV9	NA	CASSHGTTQETQYF	TGTGCCAGCAGCCACGGGACTACCCAAGAGACCCAGTACTTC
TRBJ2-7	TRBD1	TRBV5-1	NA	CASMGQGDREQYF	TGCGCCAGCATGGGACAGGGGGATCGCGAGCAGTACTTC
TRBJ1-3	NA	TRBV28	NA	CASSPPSGTIYF	TGTGCCAGCAGCCCCCCCAGCGGCACCATATATTTT
TRBJ1-1	NA	TRBV3-1/TRBV3-2	NA	CASSQVMNTEAFF	TGTGCCAGCAGCCAAGTTATGAACACTGAAGCTTTCTTT
TRBJ1-5	NA	TRBV20-1	NA	CSASSGVGNQPQHF	TGCAGTGCTAGTTCAGGGGTGGGCAATCAGCCCCAGCATTTT
TRBJ2-7	NA	TRBV6-1	once	CASSEVNGGLPYEQYF	TGTGCCAGCAGTGAAGTGAACGGGGGGCTCCCCTACGAGCAGTACTTC
TRBJ1-1	NA	TRBV7-6	NA	CASSFSENTEAFF	TGTGCCAGCAGCTTCTCTGAGAACACTGAAGCTTTCTTT
TRBJ1-3	TRBD1	TRBV2	once	CASGPDRLLSGNTIYF	TGTGCCAGCGGGCCGGACAGGCTCCTCTCTGGAAACACCATATATTTT
TRBJ2-7	TRBD1	TRBV3-1/TRBV3-2	NA	CASSQVTGSYEQYF	TGTGCCAGCAGCCAAGTGACAGGGTCCTACGAGCAGTACTTC
TRBJ2-1	TRBD1	TRBV5-1	NA	CASSLGDREGNEQFF	TGCGCCAGCAGCCTCGGGGACAGGGAAGGTAATGAGCAGTTCTTC
TRBJ1-5	NA	TRBV6-1	NA	CASSKLLHQPQHF	TGTGCCAGCAGTAAACTATTACATCAGCCCCAGCATTTT
TRBJ2-1	NA	TRBV20-1	NA	CSARAVPEQFF	TGCAGTGCTAGGGCCGTACCTGAGCAGTTCTTC
TRBJ2-1	NA	TRBV3-1/TRBV3-2	NA	CASSRILGNEQFF	TGTGCCAGCAGCCGAATACTAGGGAATGAGCAGTTCTTC
TRBJ1-2	NA	TRBV29-1	NA	CSVEEGGHYGYTF	TGCAGCGTTGAAGAGGGGGGACACTATGGCTACACCTTC
TRBJ2-5	NA	TRBV5-8	once	CASSLAGQRQETQYF	TGTGCCAGCAGCTTGGCGGGACAACGACAAGAGACCCAGTACTTC
TRBJ2-7	NA	TRBV6-5	NA	CASSPIRGEQYF	TGTGCCAGCAGTCCCATTCGGGGCGAGCAGTACTTC
TRBJ1-2	NA	TRBV15	NA	CATSRGRGVDYGYTF	TGTGCCACCAGCAGAGGGAGGGGGGTTGACTATGGCTACACCTTC
TRBJ2-7	NA	TRBV6-5	NA	CASSYSGALSYEQYF	TGTGCCAGCAGTTACTCGGGGGCCCTCTCCTACGAGCAGTACTTC
TRBJ1-6	TRBD1	TRBV25-1	few	CASSEEGTVGDSPLHF	TGTGCCAGCAGTGAGGAGGGGACAGTGGGGGATTCACCCCTCCACTTT
TRBJ2-1	NA	TRBV11-2	NA	CASSQSGTTNEQFF	TGTGCCAGCAGCCAATCGGGGACAACCAATGAGCAGTTCTTC
TRBJ2-7	NA	TRBV6-2/TRBV6-3	NA	CASSYSGPTGEQYF	TGTGCCAGCAGTTACTCGGGGCCCACGGGCGAGCAGTACTTC
TRBJ2-7	NA	TRBV19	once	CASRQGYEQYF	TGTGCCAGTAGGCAGGGCTACGAGCAGTACTTC
TRBJ2-1	TRBD2	TRBV6-2/TRBV6-3	NA	CASSYPASGTWDNEQFF	TGTGCCAGCAGTTACCCGGCTAGCGGAACCTGGGACAATGAGCAGTTCTTC